These 15 T cell receptor beta chains were sequenced from one sample in a study of T cells in Graves' hyperthyroidism and ophthalmopathy. Amplified regions were TCR beta CDR3 sequences from RNA transcripts. HTBI primers were the set used in a first-round RT-PCR of the TCR CDR3. One entry per CDR3 protein, called by TCRdb with MiXCR from the multiplex PCR reads. Altogether about 180,000 distinct CDR3 sequences are present, more than 15% being singletons, with the ten largest covering roughly 32%. The sequencing input was blood. The receptor set was obtained from a woman aged 45-59 years with Graves' hyperthyroidism.

This clonotype has at least ten counts. The genes are TRBV12-3 or TRBV12-4 and TRBJ2-1; 14 bases match TRBD2. Trimming at V came to 6 bases and at J to 6 bases, leaving 4 bases not matched to a gene. The CDR3 is 15 residues long. CDR3 loop: CASSRGTSGSNEQFF. In DNA form, the CDR3 reads TGTGCCAGCAGCCGCGGGACTAGCGGGAGCAATGAGCAGTTCTTC.

There are many counts of this clonotype. This sequence joins TRBV11-2 and TRBJ2-1, with 7 bases that match TRBD2. This CDR3 contains 15 residues. Germline lookup yields CDR1 SGHAT and CDR2 FQNNGV. Losses at the gene ends were 1 base for V and 6 bases for J; bases not matched to a gene: 6. CDR3 sequence reads: CASSLASGNSNEQFF. In DNA, the CDR3 is TGTGCCAGCAGCTTAGCTAGCGGCAACTCCAATGAGCAGTTCTTC.

This clonotype was observed many times. The CDR3 nucleotides are TGTGCCAGCACCCCCGTACAAGCAGCTGCCTACGAGCAGTACTTC. Translation gives CASTPVQAAAYEQYF. This chain joins TRBV7-2 and TRBJ2-7, with no clear D. Germline V gene data show CDR1 as SGHTA and CDR2 as FQGNSA. This CDR3 has 15 residues. Trimming took off 7 bases at V and 2 bases at J, with 18 bases between the two ends.

The J gene is TRBJ1-5, the V gene TRBV5-6, with no clear D. In germline, CDR1 is SGHDT, CDR2 YYEEEE. The CDR3 has 14 residues. Trimming pared 2 bases from V and 6 bases from J, leaving 12 bases between. The CDR3 sequence: CASSLGLTSQPQHF. DNA of the CDR3: TGTGCCAGCAGCTTAGGTTTGACAAGTCAGCCCCAGCATTTT.

Turning to this clonotype: One end of the junction fails to match germline, which may point to a read error. The chain has TRBV20-1 and TRBJ1-4; a weak D match, TRBD1 (6 bases). The CDR3 length is 18 residues. Per germline, CDR1 DFQATT and CDR2 SNEGSKA (reference sequence). The DNA for the CDR3 is TGCAATGCTAGCGCAGTCACCGCCCTAGCAGGGGTTGGTGAAAAACTGTTTTTT. As protein: CNASAVTALAGVGEKLFF.

At least ten counts were recorded for this clonotype. The V call is TRBV9, the J call TRBJ2-2, with 7 bases that match TRBD1. CDR3 length: 14 residues. Germline CDR1 is SGDLS and CDR2 is YYNGEE. The J segment lost 6 bases and the V segment lost 3 bases, leaving 5 bases of the junction unmatched. The CDR3 region is CASSATGAPGELFF. CDR3 bases: TGTGCCAGCAGCGCTACAGGGGCACCCGGGGAGCTGTTTTTT.

The chain joins TRBV28 to TRBJ2-5; TRBD1 is a possible D gene (5 bases). In germline, CDR1 is MDHEN, CDR2 SYDVKM. V lost 5 bases and J 3 bases, leaving 19 bases between the germline ends. CDR3 length: 16 amino acids. In DNA, the CDR3 is TGTGCCAGCAGTCCAACCCGCGGACGGACAAAAGAGACCCAGTACTTC. It encodes CASSPTRGRTKETQYF.

The chain combines TRBV27 with TRBJ1-1, with no clear D. Germline lookup yields CDR1 MNHEY and CDR2 SMNVEV (reference sequence). The CDR3 runs 15 residues. Trimming took 5 bases from V and 0 from J, leaving 13 bases between them. The chain's CDR3 is CASSRPGQLNTEAFF. The DNA of the CDR3 is TGTGCCAGCAGTCGACCCGGGCAGTTGAACACTGAAGCTTTCTTT.

This clonotype was counted ten times or more. This sequence joins TRBV28 and TRBJ1-6, with D maybe TRBD1 (6 bases). Germline V gives CDR1 MDHEN, CDR2 SYDVKM. The CDR3 loop spans 15 amino acids. V lost 5 bases to trimming and J lost 7 bases, with 15 bases between them. CDR3 DNA: TGTGCCAGCAGTCCGATCGGGACACCCAATTCACCCCTCCACTTT. Translation: CASSPIGTPNSPLHF.

CDR3 sequence (DNA): TGCAGCGGCCTACTCAGGGGTACTGAAGCTTTCTTT. It codes for CSGLLRGTEAFF. V and J are TRBV29-1 and TRBJ1-1; D perhaps matches TRBD1 (6 bases). The ends were cut back, 7 bases at V and 5 bases at J, with 14 bases in the middle. The CDR3 spans 12 residues. Germline CDR1 and CDR2: SQVTM and ANQGSEA.

In its sample, this clonotype was seen many times. This chain uses TRBV3-1 with TRBJ2-3; 8 positions match TRBD2. Germline V CDR1 and CDR2: LGHDT, YNNKEL (reference sequence). This CDR3 contains 16 residues. V lost 1 base, J lost 2 bases, and 5 bases stayed unmatched. CDR3 coding DNA: TGTGCCAGCAGCCAAGTCTGGCGGGGGGACACAGATACGCAGTATTTT. It yields the protein CASSQVWRGDTDTQYF.

This clonotype was detected many times. The CDR3 here is CASSNPGLAGVEQYF. The CDR3 DNA follows: TGTGCCAGCAGCAACCCGGGGCTAGCGGGGGTTGAGCAGTACTTC. J is TRBJ2-7 and V is TRBV7-9; the match to TRBD2 covers 10 bases. The CDR3 contains 15 residues. CDR1 is SEHNR and CDR2 is FQNEAQ in the germline V gene (reference sequence). With V trimmed by 5 bases and J by 7 bases, 11 bases remained unmatched. Variable domain in full (rest from reference TRBV7-9 and TRBJ2-7): DTGVSQNPRHKITKRGQNVTFRCDPISEHNRLYWYRQTLGQGPEFLTYFQNEAQLEKSRLLSDRFSAERPKGSFSTLEIQRTEQGDSAMYLCASSNPGLAGVEQYFGPGTRLTVT.

This clonotype was recorded many times. This sequence joins TRBV27 and TRBJ1-6, with D possibly being TRBD1 (6 bases). Germline values: CDR1 MNHEY, CDR2 SMNVEV (reference sequence). The V and J ends lost 5 bases and 2 bases respectively, with 10 bases between them. The CDR3 contains 15 residues. The CDR3 here is CASSVGQPYNSPLHF. DNA of the CDR3: TGTGCCAGCAGTGTGGGACAACCCTATAATTCACCCCTCCACTTT.

In its sample, this clonotype was seen many times. This chain connects TRBV6-1 to TRBJ2-7, with TRBD1 matching 12 bases. V lost 5 bases to trimming and J lost 4 bases; unmatched junction nucleotides: 3. CDR3 length: 14 residues. Germline CDR1 reads MNHNS; CDR2 reads SASEGT. The CDR3 DNA reads as TGTGCCAGCAGTCCGGGACAGGGGGCATACGAGCAGTACTTC. It specifies CASSPGQGAYEQYF.

Ten or more counts support this clonotype. This chain links TRBV5-5 with TRBJ2-3, with 7 nucleotides matching TRBD1. CDR3 size: 14 residues. After removal of 7 bases from V and 6 bases from J, the junction contained 11 bases not matched to a gene. CDR1 and CDR2 (germline): SGHKS, YYEKEE (reference sequence). The CDR3 protein is CASGRQGGIDTQYF. The CDR3 nucleotides are TGTGCCAGCGGGCGACAGGGCGGTATTGATACGCAGTATTTT.